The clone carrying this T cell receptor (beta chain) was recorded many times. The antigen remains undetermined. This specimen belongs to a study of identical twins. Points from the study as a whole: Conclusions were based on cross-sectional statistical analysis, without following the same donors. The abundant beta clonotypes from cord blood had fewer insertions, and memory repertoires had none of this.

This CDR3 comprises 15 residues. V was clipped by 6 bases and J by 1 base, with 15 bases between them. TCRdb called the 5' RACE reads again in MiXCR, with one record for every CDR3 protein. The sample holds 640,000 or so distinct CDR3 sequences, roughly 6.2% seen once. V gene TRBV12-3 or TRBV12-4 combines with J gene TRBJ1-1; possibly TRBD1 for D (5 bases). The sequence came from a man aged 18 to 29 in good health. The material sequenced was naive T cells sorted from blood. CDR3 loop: CASRGGVGPNTEAFF. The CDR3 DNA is TGTGCCAGCAGGGGGGGGGTGGGACCGAACACTGAAGCTTTCTTT.